The sequence of this TCR beta chain was determined in a study of blood T cell repertoires in COVID-19. Study-wide context: Whether acute or convalescent, the COVID-19 samples came from the United States, Italy and Spain.

CDR1 is SGHRS, CDR2 YFSETQ, per germline. CDR3 length equals 16 residues. The V and J ends lost 4 bases and 0 bases respectively, with 14 bases between them. Using immunoSEQ multiplex PCR, the repertoire was profiled, and TCRdb retains in-frame clones only, with some absent. The repertoire includes about 82,000 clones, approximately 86% of them detected once, and about 18% sits in the top ten. Sequencing was performed on peripheral blood. The receptor was isolated from a man older than 75 with active or convalescent COVID-19. This rearrangement joins TRBV5-1 to TRBJ1-5, with a possible D match to TRBD1 (6 bases). DNA for the CDR3: TGCGCCAGCAGCAGAAGACAGGAGTTTAGCAATCAGCCCCAGCATTTT. Translated: CASSRRQEFSNQPQHF.